The TCR beta chain described here comes from a study of graft-versus-host responses after intestinal transplantation (dated by TCRdb to the early 2020s). A note on the overall study: The transplants that recipients got were multivisceral, liver-intestinal, or isolated intestinal. Graft-versus-host and host-versus-graft alloreactive T cell clones were tracked in the graft, circulation and bone marrow after intestinal transplantation using bulk TCR-beta CDR3 sequencing. A cohort of about 25 intestinal transplant recipients, including one retransplant, was enrolled, and a few patients lacking pretransplant specimens were excluded. Every recipient was given anti-thymocyte globulin induction, then maintenance tacrolimus and steroids for approximately 3 years. Samples from a few later patients were sequenced in-house on an Illumina MiSeq with MiXCR processing rather than by the commercial service. Alloreactive clones were identified by sequencing pre-transplant mixed lymphocyte reaction products and comparing them with unstimulated pre-transplant donor and recipient T cells. A peak of at least 4% donor T cells among recipient peripheral blood mononuclear cells was the definition used for donor T cell macrochimerism. Overall study results and their limits: GvH clones turned up in recipient bone marrow, with some appearing earlier in ileal mucosa or blood, a pattern consistent with an intestinal mucosal origin. Early after transplant, declines in HvG clones were associated with peak levels of circulating GvH clones. Conclusions were limited by the relatively low number and heterogeneity of intestinal transplant patients. In patients with donor T cell macrochimerism, the allografts had high GvH to HvG T cell clonal ratios.

With respect to this clone: Its target antigen remains unknown. Per-base qualities were not stored, and no clone one base away is much larger.

The sample's time point label is to be understood as: cells obtained before transplantation from donor or recipient. CD3+CD4+ and CD3+CD8+ populations were FACS-sorted from unstimulated pre-transplant donor and recipient cells taken from spleen or lymph nodes. The cysteine opens and the phenylalanine closes a CDR3 of 12 amino acids. Here the CDR3 DNA is all that survives: 36 bases in frame from base 1. The CDR1 and CDR2 encoded by the germline V gene are SNHLY and FYNNEI. Relative to germline, V is 5 bases shorter and J is 5 bases shorter, with 10 bases between their ends. Library creation used the immunoSEQ multiplex PCR assay. For most patients, genomic DNA was isolated using the Qiagen DNeasy Blood and Tissue Kit and was shipped frozen to Adaptive Biotechnologies for TCR sequencing. Adaptive Biotechnologies carried out high-throughput TCR-beta CDR3 sequencing of genomic DNA for most patients. The authors' analysis ran thus. TCR sequencing data were retrieved from Adaptive's ImmunoSEQ software for roughly 20 patients, whereas a few other patients were processed with MiXCR and VDJtools. To correct CD4 versus CD8 sorting errors, any sequence found in both subsets at a frequency ratio below 5:1 was removed. CDR3 nucleotide sequences shared between donor and recipient were removed because the origin of such sequences could not be assigned. At least 2-fold expansion over unstimulated cells and a minimum CFSE-low frequency of 0.002% (template counts) or 0.001% (read counts) were required for clones to be classified as alloreactive. Mappable clones were those detected in sequenced pre-transplant spleen, lymph node, or MLR CFSE-low populations of the donor or recipient. The cumulative frequency of alloreactive clones was calculated as a percentage of all sequences, weighted by copy number. What TCRdb holds here is the immuneACCESS table cut down to in-frame rearrangements. Part of the clones is not present; checked against another copy, under half of the missing clones reflect an unresolved V gene, and the others are unexplained. That table is the source of V, J and clone size, and D and trimming were worked out from the DNA. The sample includes 90,000 to 150,000 clones, with 85% to 95% observed a single time. Jointly, the top ten make up more than 2.5% of the sample.

This TCR came from a human donor who received an intestinal transplant. The rearrangement combines TRBV2 with TRBJ2-7, with the identity of the D gene unclear. The sequenced sample was unstimulated CD8+ T cells sorted from spleen or lymph node cells, obtained before intestinal transplant. CDR3 protein: CASSNGWDEQYF. The DNA is TGTGCCAGCAGTAATGGGTGGGACGAGCAGTACTTC.